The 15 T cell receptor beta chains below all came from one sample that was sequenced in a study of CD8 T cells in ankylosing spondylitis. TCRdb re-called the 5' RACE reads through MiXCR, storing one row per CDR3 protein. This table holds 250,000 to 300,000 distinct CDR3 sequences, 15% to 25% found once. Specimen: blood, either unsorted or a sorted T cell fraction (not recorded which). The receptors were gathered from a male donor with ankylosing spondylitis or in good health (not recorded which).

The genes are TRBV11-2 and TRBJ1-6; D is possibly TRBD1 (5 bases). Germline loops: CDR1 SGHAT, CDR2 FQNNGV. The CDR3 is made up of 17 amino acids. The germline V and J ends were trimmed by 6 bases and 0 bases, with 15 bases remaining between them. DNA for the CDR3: TGTGCCAGCAGACGAGTGGGGGGGAGCTCCTATAATTCACCCCTCCACTTT. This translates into CASRRVGGSSYNSPLHF. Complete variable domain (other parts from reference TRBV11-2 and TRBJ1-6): EAGVAQSPRYKIIEKRQSVAFWCNPISGHATLYWYQQILGQGPKLLIQFQNNGVVDDSQLPKDRFSAERLKGVDSTLKIQPAKLEDSAVYLCASRRVGGSSYNSPLHFGNGTRLTVT.

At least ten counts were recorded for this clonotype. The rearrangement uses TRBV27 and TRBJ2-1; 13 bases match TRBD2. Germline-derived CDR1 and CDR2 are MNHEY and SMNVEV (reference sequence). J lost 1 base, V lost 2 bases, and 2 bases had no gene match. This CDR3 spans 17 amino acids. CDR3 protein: CASSLRLAGGSYNEQFF. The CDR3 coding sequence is TGTGCCAGCAGTTTACGACTAGCGGGAGGTTCCTACAATGAGCAGTTCTTC.

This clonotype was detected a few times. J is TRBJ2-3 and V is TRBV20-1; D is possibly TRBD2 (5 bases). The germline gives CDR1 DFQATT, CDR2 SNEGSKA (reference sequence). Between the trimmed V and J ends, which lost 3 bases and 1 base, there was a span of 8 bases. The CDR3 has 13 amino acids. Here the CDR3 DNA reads TGCAGTGCTAGCGCGGAGGGCACAGATACGCAGTATTTT. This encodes CSASAEGTDTQYF.

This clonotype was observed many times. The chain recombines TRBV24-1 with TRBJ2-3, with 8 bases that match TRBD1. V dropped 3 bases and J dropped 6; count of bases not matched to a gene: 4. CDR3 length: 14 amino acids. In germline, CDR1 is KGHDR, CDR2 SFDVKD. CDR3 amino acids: CATSDHQGADTQYF. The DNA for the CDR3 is TGTGCCACCAGTGATCATCAGGGGGCGGATACGCAGTATTTT.

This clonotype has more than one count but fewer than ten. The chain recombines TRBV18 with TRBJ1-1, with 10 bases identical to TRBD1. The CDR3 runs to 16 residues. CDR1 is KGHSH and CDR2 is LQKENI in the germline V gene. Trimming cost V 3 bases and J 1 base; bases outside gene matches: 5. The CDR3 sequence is CASSPKTGGWNTEAFF. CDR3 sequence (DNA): TGTGCCAGCTCACCCAAGACAGGGGGCTGGAACACTGAAGCTTTCTTT. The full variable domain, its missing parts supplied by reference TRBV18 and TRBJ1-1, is NAGVMQNPRHLVRRRGQEARLRCSPMKGHSHVYWYRQLPEEGLKFMVYLQKENIIDESGMPKERFSAEFPKEGPSILRIQQVVRGDSAAYFCASSPKTGGWNTEAFFGQGTRLTVV.

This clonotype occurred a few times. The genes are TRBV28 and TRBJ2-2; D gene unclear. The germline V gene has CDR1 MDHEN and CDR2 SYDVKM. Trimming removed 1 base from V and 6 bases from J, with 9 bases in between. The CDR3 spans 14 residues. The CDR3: CASSLFSSSGELFF. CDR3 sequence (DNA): TGTGCCAGCAGTTTATTTTCCAGCTCCGGGGAGCTGTTTTTT.

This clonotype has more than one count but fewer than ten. The CDR3 sequence is CASSLEPGFSGNTIYF. The CDR3 DNA sequence: TGTGCCAGCAGTTTAGAGCCAGGGTTCTCTGGAAACACCATATATTTT. The chain couples TRBV12-3 or TRBV12-4 to TRBJ1-3; perhaps TRBD1 as D (5 bases). V gave up 1 base and J gave up 0 bases, with 10 bases separating them. The CDR3 sequence is 16 residues long.

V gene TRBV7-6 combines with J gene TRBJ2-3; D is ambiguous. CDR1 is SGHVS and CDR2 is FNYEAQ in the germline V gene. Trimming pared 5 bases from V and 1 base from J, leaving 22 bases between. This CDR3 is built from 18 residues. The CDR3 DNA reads TGTGCCAGCAGCCAAAGGCCTCCGGCTAACTGGGGCACAGATACGCAGTATTTT. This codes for CASSQRPPANWGTDTQYF.

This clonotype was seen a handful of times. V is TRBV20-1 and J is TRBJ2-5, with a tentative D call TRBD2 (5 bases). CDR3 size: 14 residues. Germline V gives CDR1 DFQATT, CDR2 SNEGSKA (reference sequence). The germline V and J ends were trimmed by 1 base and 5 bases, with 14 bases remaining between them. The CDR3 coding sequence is TGCAGTGCTAGAGGACGAGGAGGTTTGGAGACCCAGTACTTC. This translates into CSARGRGGLETQYF.

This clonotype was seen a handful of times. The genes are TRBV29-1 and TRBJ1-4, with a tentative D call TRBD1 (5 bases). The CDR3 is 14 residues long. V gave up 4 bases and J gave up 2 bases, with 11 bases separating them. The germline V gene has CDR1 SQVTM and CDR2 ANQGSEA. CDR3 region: CSVVGVATNEKLFF. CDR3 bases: TGCAGCGTTGTAGGGGTGGCGACTAATGAAAAACTGTTTTTT.

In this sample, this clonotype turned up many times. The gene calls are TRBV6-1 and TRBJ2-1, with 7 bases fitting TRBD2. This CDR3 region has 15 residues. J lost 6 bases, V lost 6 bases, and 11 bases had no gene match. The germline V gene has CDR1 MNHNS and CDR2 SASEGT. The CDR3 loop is CASSPTSVSGNEQFF. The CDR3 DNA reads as TGTGCCAGCAGCCCCACTAGCGTCTCCGGCAATGAGCAGTTCTTC.

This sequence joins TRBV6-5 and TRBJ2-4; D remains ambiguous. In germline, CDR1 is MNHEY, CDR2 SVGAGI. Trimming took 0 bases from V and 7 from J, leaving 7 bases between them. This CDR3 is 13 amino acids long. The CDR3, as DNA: TGTGCCAGCAGTTACTCCCTCGGGAACATTCAGTACTTC. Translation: CASSYSLGNIQYF.

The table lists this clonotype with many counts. The CDR3, as DNA: TGCAGCGTTGAACCCCCCGACCAAGAGACCCAGTACTTC. Translated, it gives CSVEPPDQETQYF. The rearrangement uses TRBV29-1 and TRBJ2-5; D not resolved. The CDR3 extends over 13 amino acids. The V end was cut by 2 bases, the J end by 0 bases, with 7 bases between. Germline-derived CDR1 and CDR2 are SQVTM and ANQGSEA.

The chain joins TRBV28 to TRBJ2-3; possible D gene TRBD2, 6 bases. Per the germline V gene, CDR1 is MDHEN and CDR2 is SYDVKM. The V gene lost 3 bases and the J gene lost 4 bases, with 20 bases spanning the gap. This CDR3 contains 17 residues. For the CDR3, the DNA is TGTGCCAGCAGTTTCAAGACTAGTGACAGACGGTCAGATACGCAGTATTTT. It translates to CASSFKTSDRRSDTQYF.

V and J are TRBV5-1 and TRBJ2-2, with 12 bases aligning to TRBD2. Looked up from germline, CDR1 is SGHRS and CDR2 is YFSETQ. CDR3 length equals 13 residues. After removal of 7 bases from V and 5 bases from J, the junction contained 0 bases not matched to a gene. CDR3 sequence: CASGTSGTGELFF. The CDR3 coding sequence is TGCGCCAGCGGGACTAGCGGGACCGGGGAGCTGTTTTTT.